This TCR beta chain was retrieved from a study of T cell repertoires in cytomegalovirus infection. TCRdb reprocessed the reads with MiXCR, giving one entry per CDR3 protein. Of about 490,000 distinct CDR3 sequences listed, 16% are singletons. As to this clonotype: No conserved phenylalanine or tryptophan ends this CDR3, so it is likely a read error. Because the CDR3's place on the DNA is in doubt, the DNA is left out and the CDR3 is given as listed by TCRdb.

The sequence was collected from a human donor in good health (CMV status not recorded). Some clones in this sample may be carry-over from other donors' samples. Material for sequencing was CD8+ T cells from PBMCs.

CDR3 residues: CASSASRPREGYAY. The J gene is TRBJ1-2, the V gene TRBV5-1. In germline, CDR1 is SGHRS, CDR2 YFSETQ. The CDR3 numbers 14 amino acids, ends counted.